This T cell receptor beta chain was captured by sequencing in a study of siplizumab effects on memory and regulatory T cells. Points from the study as a whole: Significantly reduced by siplizumab was the cumulative frequency of alloreactive sequences, namely those traceable to unstimulated CD4+ memory cells. The authors mapped only a minor fraction of alloreactive clones to unstimulated subsets.

With regard to this clone: What it binds is unknown.

Sequenced by immunoSEQ multiplex PCR; TCRdb stores in-frame clones only, minus some. The data show 62,000 or so clones, with roughly 85% seen just once and 3.8% held by the top ten. V was clipped by 5 bases and J by 3 bases, with 16 bases between them. Per germline, CDR1 ENHRY and CDR2 SYGVKD. The CDR3 covers 15 residues. The sequenced sample was memory CD4+ T cells sorted from blood. The origin of this receptor is a human donor in good health. The chain has TRBV10-3 and TRBJ2-5; maybe TRBD2 (6 bases). CDR3 coding DNA: TGTGCCATCAGTCCGCGGGGCGGAACCGAAGAGACCCAGTACTTC. Amino acid sequence: CAISPRGGTEETQYF.